This passage covers 27 T cell receptor beta chains from one sample sequenced in a study of T cell changes during pregnancy in multiple sclerosis. Here immunoSEQ multiplex PCR was the method, and the copy in TCRdb shows in-frame clones only, minus some. The sample holds approximately 100,000 clones; approximately 90% are singletons and the top ten take about 3.5%. The specimen comprised peripheral blood, sampled after pregnancy. Receptors originate from a female donor with multiple sclerosis, enrolled in a pregnancy study.

The chain couples TRBV21-1 to TRBJ2-3; no check of the table's D call, TRBD2, against the DNA was made. TRBV21-1 corresponds to a pseudogene. The CDR3 is made up of 18 amino acids. CDR3 DNA sequence: TGTGCCAGCAGCAAAGACGAGGGCGGGGGTAGGGGGGAGGATACGCAGTATTTT. Amino acids: CASSKDEGGGRGEDTQYF.

The chain combines TRBV5-4 with TRBJ1-4, with D unclear. The CDR3 sequence is 16 residues long. V shed 0 bases and J shed 3 bases, with 12 bases lying between them. Germline lookup yields CDR1 SGHNT and CDR2 YYREEE (reference sequence). For the CDR3, the DNA is TGTGCCAGCAGCTTGGCTCTGCCACGGGCTAATGAAAAACTGTTTTTT. Translation gives CASSLALPRANEKLFF.

In DNA, the CDR3 is TGTGCCAGCAGCCGAAGACTAGCGGGGGGCACAGATACGCAGTATTTT. Protein product: CASSRRLAGGTDTQYF. The V call is TRBV11-1, the J call TRBJ2-3; 12 bases fit TRBD2. The CDR3 has 16 residues. Germline loops: CDR1 SGHAT, CDR2 FQDESV (reference sequence). The V segment lost 5 bases and the J segment 1 base; nucleotides outside the gene matches: 4. Together with reference TRBV11-1 and TRBJ2-3, the CDR3 gives the full variable domain: EAEVAQSPRYKITEKSQAVAFWCDPISGHATLYWYRQILGQGPELLVQFQDESVVDDSQLPKDRFSAERLKGVDSTLKIQPAELGDSAMYLCASSRRLAGGTDTQYFGPGTRLTVL.

The V call is TRBV6-1, the J call TRBJ1-1; D is unclear. Trimming left V 6 bases short and J 8 bases short, with 16 bases between. Germline V gene lookup returns CDR1 MNHNS and CDR2 SASEGT. The CDR3 runs to 13 residues. CDR3 in amino acids: CASRAQLEVEAFF. In DNA, the CDR3 is TGTGCCAGCAGGGCACAGCTGGAGGTCGAAGCTTTCTTT.

The rearrangement uses TRBV10-1 and TRBJ1-1; D is perhaps TRBD1 (5 bases). This CDR3 has 13 amino acids. Germline V gene lookup returns CDR1 WNHNN and CDR2 SYGVQD (reference sequence). V dropped 4 bases and J dropped 4 bases, with 10 bases sitting between them. The CDR3 bases are TGCGCCAGCAGTGCTGGCCAGGGCACTGAAGCTTTCTTT. This translates into CASSAGQGTEAFF.

The chain couples TRBV5-6 to TRBJ2-5, with TRBD1 as a possible D gene (5 bases). The V gene lost 3 bases and the J gene lost 4 bases, with 7 bases spanning the gap. The CDR3 loop spans 12 amino acids. Germline assignment: CDR1 SGHDT and CDR2 YYEEEE. The CDR3 region has the DNA TGTGCCAGCAGCTCCAGGGTAGAGACCCAGTACTTC. Translating it yields CASSSRVETQYF.

V gene TRBV29-1 combines with J gene TRBJ1-4, with 7 bases lining up with TRBD1. The CDR3 loop spans 10 amino acids. CDR1 is SQVTM and CDR2 is ANQGSEA in the germline V gene. After removal of 7 bases from V and 8 bases from J, the junction contained 1 base not matched to a gene. CDR3 region: CSAGGEKLFF. The CDR3 DNA follows: TGCAGCGCAGGGGGGGAAAAACTGTTTTTT.

The chain combines TRBV6-6 with TRBJ1-1; D uncertain. Germline loops: CDR1 MNHNY, CDR2 SVGAGI (reference sequence). The V gene lost 8 bases and the J gene lost 6 bases, with 22 bases spanning the gap. The CDR3 length is 15 residues. CDR3 in DNA: TGTGCCAGCTCCGATTGGGTCACCGAGGGCGCTGAAGCTTTCTTT. This codes for CASSDWVTEGAEAFF.

The V gene is TRBV4-1, the J gene TRBJ1-5, with D possibly being TRBD1 (6 bases). The germline V gene has CDR1 MGHRA and CDR2 YSYEKL. V was clipped by 1 base and J by 4 bases, with 11 bases between them. The CDR3 loop spans 15 amino acids. The CDR3 DNA sequence: TGCGCCAGCAGCCAAGGTCAGGGGCTGAATCAGCCCCAGCATTTT. It yields the protein CASSQGQGLNQPQHF.

The V call is TRBV5-3, the J call TRBJ1-5, with D possibly matching TRBD1 (5 bases). TRBV5-3 is annotated as an ORF whose role is uncertain. Deletions cut 5 bases from V and 5 bases from J, with 20 bases between. The CDR3 contains 16 residues. CDR3 nucleotides: TGTGCCAGAAGTCGGCCTCAAGCAGGGTCGTATCAGCCCCAGCATTTT. Protein: CARSRPQAGSYQPQHF.

The rearrangement uses TRBV5-4 and TRBJ1-2; 8 bases line up with TRBD1. The CDR3 covers 13 residues. V lost 4 bases and J lost 4; bases outside the gene matches: 3. CDR1 is SGHNT, CDR2 YYREEE, per germline (reference sequence). CDR3 coding DNA: TGTGCCAGCAGCCACCAGGGGGCCTATGGCTACACCTTC. This gives the protein CASSHQGAYGYTF.

The chain couples TRBV2 to TRBJ2-7, with TRBD2 matching over 7 bases. Germline CDR1 reads SNHLY; CDR2 reads FYNNEI. The CDR3 consists of 13 residues. The trim removed 3 bases at V and 3 bases at J, leaving 2 bases unmatched. CDR3 sequence (DNA): TGTGCCAGCAGTGAGGGAGGGAACTACGAGCAGTACTTC. Its translation: CASSEGGNYEQYF.

V is TRBV9 and J is TRBJ1-1; no definite D call. The ends were cut back, 4 bases at V and 3 bases at J, with 13 bases in the middle. There are 14 residues in the CDR3. Germline CDR1 and CDR2: SGDLS and YYNGEE. The CDR3 loop is CASSSAGIDTEAFF. The DNA for the CDR3 is TGTGCCAGCAGCTCGGCCGGGATCGACACTGAAGCTTTCTTT.

The J gene is TRBJ1-2, the V gene TRBV13; D is unresolved. Germline loops: CDR1 PRHDT, CDR2 FYEKMQ (reference sequence). The length of the CDR3 is 14 residues. The V end lost 0 bases, the J end lost 5 bases, and 10 bases lay between the germline ends. Here the CDR3 reads CASSLGRQEYGYTF. CDR3 bases: TGTGCCAGCAGCTTAGGCCGGCAGGAATATGGCTACACCTTC. Variable domain in full (rest from reference TRBV13 and TRBJ1-2): AAGVIQSPRHLIKEKRETATLKCYPIPRHDTVYWYQQGPGQDPQFLISFYEKMQSDKGSIPDRFSAQQFSDYHSELNMSSLELGDSALYFCASSLGRQEYGYTFGSGTRLTVV.

This chain connects TRBV6-5 to TRBJ2-1; perhaps TRBD2 as D (6 bases). CDR1 and CDR2 (germline): MNHEY, SVGAGI. The CDR3 runs to 16 residues. The V gene lost 0 bases and the J gene lost 4 bases, with 13 bases spanning the gap. The DNA for the CDR3 is TGTGCCAGCAGTTACTCGCCGCGGGGCCTATACAATGAGCAGTTCTTC. Translation: CASSYSPRGLYNEQFF.

The CDR3 coding sequence is TGTGCCAGCAGCTCTAGGGGTTACGAGCAGTACTTC. It translates to CASSSRGYEQYF. The rearrangement joins TRBV7-9 to TRBJ2-7; D possibly corresponds to TRBD1 (5 bases). Germline lookup yields CDR1 SEHNR and CDR2 FQNEAQ (reference sequence). The CDR3 length is 12 residues. The V end lost 4 bases, the J end lost 4 bases, and 8 bases lay between the germline ends.

The chain uses TRBV2 and TRBJ2-3; 10 positions agree with TRBD2. The CDR3 contains 15 residues. With V trimmed by 8 bases and J by 3 bases, 8 bases remained unmatched. Germline V gene lookup returns CDR1 SNHLY and CDR2 FYNNEI. The CDR3 is CASRSQRGGTDTQYF. Written as DNA, the CDR3 is TGTGCCAGCCGGAGTCAGCGGGGGGGAACAGATACGCAGTATTTT.

V usage is TRBV6-5 and J usage is TRBJ2-5, with a possible D match to TRBD1 (5 bases). With 6 bases removed from V and 3 bases from J, the gap between germline ends came to 14 bases. The CDR3 length is 14 residues. Germline loops: CDR1 MNHEY, CDR2 SVGAGI. The CDR3 region is CASRRGPQEETQYF. The CDR3 nucleotides are TGTGCCAGCAGAAGGGGCCCCCAGGAAGAGACCCAGTACTTC.

The V call is TRBV27, the J call TRBJ1-1; weak D call: TRBD1 (5 bases). The germline V gene encodes CDR1 MNHEY and CDR2 SMNVEV (reference sequence). CDR3 length: 14 amino acids. Trimming pared 6 bases from V and 5 bases from J, leaving 16 bases between. CDR3 sequence (DNA): TGTGCCAGCAGCGTTGTTCAGGGAGGTACTGAAGCTTTCTTT. This sequence encodes CASSVVQGGTEAFF.

The J gene is TRBJ2-1, the V gene TRBV5-6; 8 bases agree with TRBD1. The germline V gene has CDR1 SGHDT and CDR2 YYEEEE. Trimming cost V 6 bases and J 4 bases; bases outside gene matches: 9. The CDR3 loop spans 15 amino acids. CDR3 nucleotides: TGTGCCAGCACCGCAGGGGACAGGAGATACAATGAGCAGTTCTTC. Protein sequence: CASTAGDRRYNEQFF.

The V and J genes are TRBV6-5 and TRBJ1-5; possible D gene TRBD1, 6 bases. The CDR3 contains 12 residues. V dropped 5 bases and J dropped 7 bases, with 9 bases sitting between them. Germline lookup yields CDR1 MNHEY and CDR2 SVGAGI. The CDR3 nucleotides read TGTGCCAGCAGTCCGGGGGGCCAGCCCCAGCATTTT. Residues: CASSPGGQPQHF.

The chain uses TRBV6-5 and TRBJ1-2; D may be TRBD1 (5 bases). V shed 6 bases and J shed 5 bases, with 7 bases lying between them. Germline-derived CDR1 and CDR2 are MNHEY and SVGAGI. The CDR3 is made up of 11 amino acids. The CDR3 region is CASSQGYGYTF. In DNA form, the CDR3 reads TGTGCCAGCAGCCAGGGATATGGCTACACCTTC.

The chain has TRBV4-2 and TRBJ2-3; 7 bases fit TRBD2. This CDR3 is built from 14 residues. Germline values: CDR1 LGHNA, CDR2 YNFKEQ. V was pared by 4 bases and J by 3 bases, with 4 bases of the junction left unmatched. CDR3 protein: CASSLGLVTDTQYF. The CDR3 coding sequence is TGTGCCAGCAGCCTCGGACTAGTAACAGATACGCAGTATTTT.

The chain joins TRBV1 to TRBJ2-5; the table names TRBD2, a call not compared with the DNA. TRBV1 is listed as a pseudogene. The CDR3 contains 14 residues. The chain's CDR3 is CTSRGTNTQETQYF. As DNA, the CDR3 is TGCACCAGCCGCGGGACTAACACCCAAGAGACCCAGTACTTC.

To note about this clone: An end of the junction differs from the germline gene, which may be a read error. This chain links TRBV7-7 with TRBJ2-2; 10 nucleotides align to TRBD1. The germline V gene has CDR1 SSHAT and CDR2 FNYEAQ (reference sequence). The CDR3 is 14 amino acids. The CDR3 DNA follows: TGTGCTAGCAGCCGACAGGGGGCCACCGGGGAGCTGTTTTTT. Translating it yields CASSRQGATGELFF. Full variable domain (missing parts from reference TRBV7-7 and TRBJ2-2): GAGVSQSPRYKVTKRGQDVTLRCDPISSHATLYWYQQALGQGPEFLTYFNYEAQPDKSGLPSDRFSAERPEGSISTLTIQRTEQRDSAMYRCASSRQGATGELFFGEGSRLTVL.

This rearrangement joins TRBV19 to TRBJ2-7; the match to TRBD1 covers 10 bases. Germline loops: CDR1 LNHDA, CDR2 SQIVND (reference sequence). Trimming at V came to 2 bases and at J to 3 bases, leaving 16 bases not matched to a gene. The CDR3 sequence is 19 residues long. The CDR3 region is CASSIFGTGATVAFYEQYF. The CDR3 nucleotides are TGTGCCAGTAGTATATTTGGGACAGGGGCGACCGTCGCTTTCTACGAGCAGTACTTC. The full variable domain, completed using reference TRBV19 and TRBJ2-7, is DGGITQSPKYLFRKEGQNVTLSCEQNLNHDAMYWYRQDPGQGLRLIYYSQIVNDFQKGDIAEGYSVSREKKESFPLTVTSAQKNPTAFYLCASSIFGTGATVAFYEQYFGPGTRLTVT.

The chain couples TRBV6-6 to TRBJ2-1; possibly TRBD1 for D (6 bases). CDR1 and CDR2 from the germline V gene are MNHNY and SVGAGI (reference sequence). The V end was cut by 2 bases, the J end by 4 bases, with 9 bases between. The CDR3 loop spans 14 amino acids. The DNA of the CDR3 is TGTGCCAGCAGTTACCGGGACATTTACAATGAGCAGTTCTTC. It is translated as CASSYRDIYNEQFF.